The rows below give T cell receptor beta chains drawn from one sample of a study of control samples from healthy donors and cancer patients. Measured with immunoSEQ multiplex PCR; TCRdb has only the in-frame clones, and not every one. The sample comprises about 80,000 clones, about nine tenths of which are singletons, and less than 7% rests with the top ten. Specimen: blood. Receptors were obtained from a man aged 50 to 59 in good health. Each CDR3 is given with its conserved first and last residue.

j_call: TRBJ1-1; v_call: TRBV11-2; cdr3_aa: CASRLDRVRTEAFF
j_call: TRBJ2-3; v_call: TRBV7-8; cdr3_aa: CASKGQGRTDTQYF
j_call: TRBJ2-7; v_call: TRBV11-3; cdr3_aa: CASSLRGGTNEQYF
j_call: TRBJ2-2; v_call: TRBV7-9; cdr3_aa: CASSQVRMGGKINTGELFF
j_call: TRBJ1-4; v_call: TRBV2; cdr3_aa: CASSEETGGNEKLFF
j_call: TRBJ1-2; v_call: TRBV7-9; cdr3_aa: CASSLDWRYGYTF
j_call: TRBJ2-5; v_call: TRBV29-1; cdr3_aa: CSVIDTQETQYF
j_call: TRBJ1-3; v_call: TRBV7-9; cdr3_aa: CASSLVLGNTIYF
j_call: TRBJ2-3; v_call: TRBV7-9; cdr3_aa: CASSHVGDSLTDTQYF
j_call: TRBJ2-1; v_call: TRBV29-1; cdr3_aa: CSVAGTSTSYNEQFF
j_call: TRBJ1-1; v_call: TRBV14; cdr3_aa: CASSQAGMNTEAFF
j_call: TRBJ1-4; v_call: TRBV15; cdr3_aa: CATSTGLRTNEKLFF
j_call: TRBJ1-2; v_call: TRBV18; cdr3_aa: CASSVDRNYGYTF
j_call: TRBJ2-1; v_call: TRBV6-5; cdr3_aa: CASSYGGGPAWGEQFF
j_call: TRBJ1-5; v_call: TRBV6-5; cdr3_aa: CASRPNRDSNQPQHF
j_call: TRBJ1-5; v_call: TRBV28; cdr3_aa: CASSLWDRKGSRDQPQHF
j_call: TRBJ1-1; v_call: TRBV5-5; cdr3_aa: CASSFRGAGLEAFF
j_call: TRBJ1-4; v_call: TRBV7-9; cdr3_aa: CASSLGFEKLFF
j_call: TRBJ2-2; v_call: TRBV24-1; cdr3_aa: CATARDGGTGELFF
j_call: TRBJ1-1; v_call: TRBV5-1; cdr3_aa: CASSQVNTEAFF
j_call: TRBJ2-7; v_call: TRBV4-2; cdr3_aa: CASSPTGSYEQYF
j_call: TRBJ1-5; v_call: TRBV29-1; cdr3_aa: CSVGDSNQPQHF
j_call: TRBJ2-3; v_call: TRBV9; cdr3_aa: CASSVGLASTDTQYF
j_call: TRBJ1-1; v_call: TRBV15; cdr3_aa: CATSTPSGNTEAFF
j_call: TRBJ1-5; v_call: TRBV5-1; cdr3_aa: CASSLGPQLGQPQHF
j_call: TRBJ1-5; v_call: TRBV20-1; cdr3_aa: CSASPQSNQPQHF
j_call: TRBJ1-2; v_call: TRBV5-1; cdr3_aa: CASSSQAVEGYTF
j_call: TRBJ2-7; v_call: TRBV6-5; cdr3_aa: CASTQDFSSYEQYF
j_call: TRBJ1-2; v_call: TRBV5-4; cdr3_aa: CASSRQGLNYGYTF
j_call: TRBJ1-6; v_call: TRBV3-1/TRBV3-2; cdr3_aa: CASSQTLYNSPLHF
j_call: TRBJ1-1; v_call: TRBV19; cdr3_aa: CASRFQGAEAFF
j_call: TRBJ2-1; v_call: TRBV5-5; cdr3_aa: CASSLNSVGRSYNEQFF
j_call: TRBJ1-2; v_call: TRBV6-5; cdr3_aa: CASRVLREFQYGYTF
j_call: TRBJ2-7; v_call: TRBV10-2; cdr3_aa: CASSESGGLQYF
j_call: TRBJ1-5; v_call: TRBV19; cdr3_aa: CASSIGQGRQPQHF
j_call: TRBJ1-1; v_call: TRBV7-9; cdr3_aa: CASSLEGNTEAFF
j_call: TRBJ2-1; v_call: TRBV7-9; cdr3_aa: CASRQGQGDYNEQFF
j_call: TRBJ1-5; v_call: TRBV30; cdr3_aa: CAWSDGAWSNQPQHF
j_call: TRBJ2-1; v_call: TRBV29-1; cdr3_aa: CSVDLTGADEQFF
j_call: TRBJ2-4; v_call: TRBV7-9; cdr3_aa: CASSLVRDIQYF
j_call: TRBJ2-7; v_call: TRBV9; cdr3_aa: CASSHGLAGGQNEQYF
j_call: TRBJ2-1; v_call: TRBV5-1; cdr3_aa: CASSLGHIGYNEQFF
j_call: TRBJ1-5; v_call: TRBV18; cdr3_aa: CASSRGAGGNQPQHF
j_call: TRBJ1-5; v_call: TRBV16; cdr3_aa: CASSQGQVDSPASLSNQPQHF
j_call: TRBJ2-2; v_call: TRBV5-1; cdr3_aa: CASRPTGTGELFF
j_call: TRBJ2-7; v_call: TRBV11-2; cdr3_aa: CASTWDRGYEQYF
j_call: TRBJ1-1; v_call: TRBV19; cdr3_aa: CASSGYANTEAFF